Listed here are 22 T cell receptor beta chains from one sample, sequenced in a study of blood T cell repertoires in COVID-19. Some clones are missing from TCRdb's copy, which holds only in-frame ones; the method was immunoSEQ multiplex PCR. The repertoire consists of around 250,000 clones, with over 80% occurring once and the leading ten covering more than 8.5%. Material for sequencing was peripheral blood. The receptors originated from a woman in her 70s with COVID-19, enrolled during active disease.

As regards this clone: The junction does not match germline at one end; this may be a read error. The J gene is TRBJ2-1, the V gene TRBV2, with D tentatively TRBD1 (6 bases). This CDR3 spans 15 amino acids. The germline gives CDR1 SNHLY, CDR2 FYNNEI. CDR3: CASSPDRSSYTEQFF. CDR3 DNA: TGTGCCAGCAGCCCTGACAGGAGCTCCTACACTGAGCAGTTCTTC.

Here the CDR3 DNA reads TGTGCCTGGAGTGCTCAGGACAGGGGATATGGTGGCTACACCTTC. This encodes CAWSAQDRGYGGYTF. The chain links TRBV30 to TRBJ1-2; 9 bases line up with TRBD1. The CDR3 runs to 15 residues. In germline, CDR1 is GTSNPN, CDR2 SVGIG (reference sequence). V was clipped by 1 base and J by 7 bases; unmatched bases: 10.

The chain joins TRBV27 to TRBJ1-5, with TRBD1 identical over 10 bases. The CDR3 is made up of 15 amino acids. Germline loops: CDR1 MNHEY, CDR2 SMNVEV (reference sequence). V trimming: 4 bases; J trimming: 6 bases; junction bases outside the gene matches: 6. CDR3 nucleotides: TGTGCCAGCAGTTCCGACAGGGGGCAGGGTCAGCCCCAGCATTTT. Translation: CASSSDRGQGQPQHF.

The chain employs TRBV7-2 and TRBJ1-1, with 8 bases identical to TRBD1. The trim removed 6 bases at V and 4 bases at J, leaving 10 bases unmatched. Germline V CDR1 and CDR2: SGHTA, FQGNSA. CDR3 length: 15 residues. CDR3 sequence: CASSLTGQGGTEAFF. CDR3 DNA: TGTGCCAGCAGTTTAACAGGACAGGGCGGCACTGAAGCTTTCTTT.

The J gene is TRBJ2-5, the V gene TRBV7-2; D is perhaps TRBD1 (5 bases). V lost 1 base to trimming and J lost 5 bases, with 11 bases between them. Germline lookup yields CDR1 SGHTA and CDR2 FQGNSA. The CDR3 is made up of 14 amino acids. The CDR3 bases are TGTGCCAGCAGCTTAGGGGGCCTAGGGGAGACCCAGTACTTC. Translated, it gives CASSLGGLGETQYF.

CDR3 region: CASRTTSGSIYEQYF. The CDR3 nucleotides are TGCGCCAGCAGAACGACTAGCGGGAGTATCTACGAGCAGTACTTC. V gene TRBV5-1 combines with J gene TRBJ2-7; 12 bases are shared with TRBD2. Trimming removed 5 bases from V and 3 bases from J; junction bases left unmatched: 6. Looked up from germline, CDR1 is SGHRS and CDR2 is YFSETQ. This CDR3 is 15 amino acids long.

The chain has TRBV4-1 and TRBJ2-3; D remains ambiguous. Germline CDR1 MGHRA, CDR2 YSYEKL. The germline V and J ends were trimmed by 3 bases and 0 bases, with 4 bases remaining between them. CDR3 length: 13 residues. The CDR3 is CASSHISTDTQYF. The CDR3 DNA follows: TGCGCCAGCAGCCACATTAGCACAGATACGCAGTATTTT.

The V and J genes are TRBV5-5 and TRBJ2-2; D may be TRBD1 (5 bases). Trimming stripped 1 base from V and 3 bases from J, with 7 bases between. CDR3 length: 14 amino acids. Looked up from germline, CDR1 is SGHKS and CDR2 is YYEKEE (reference sequence). The DNA of the CDR3 is TGTGCCAGCAGCTTGATAGGGGACACCGGGGAGCTGTTTTTT. Translated, it gives CASSLIGDTGELFF.

The rearrangement links TRBV5-6 to TRBJ1-1, with TRBD1 matching 7 bases. The germline gives CDR1 SGHDT, CDR2 YYEEEE. With V trimmed by 3 bases and J by 6 bases, 11 bases remained unmatched. The CDR3 runs 15 residues. CDR3 protein: CASSSTGSRGPEAFF. The CDR3 nucleotides read TGTGCCAGCAGCTCGACAGGGAGCCGGGGCCCTGAAGCTTTCTTT.

This chain uses TRBV9 with TRBJ2-1; 10 nucleotides line up with TRBD2. In germline, CDR1 is SGDLS, CDR2 YYNGEE. J gave up 9 bases and V 4 bases, and 13 bases lay outside the gene matches. The CDR3 is 16 amino acids. The CDR3 coding sequence is TGTGCCAGCAGCCCCCGACTAGCGGGCTGGGGGGGTGAGCAGTTCTTC. This translates into CASSPRLAGWGGEQFF.

The chain is built from TRBV5-4 and TRBJ1-4; no reliable D call. Germline CDR1 SGHNT, CDR2 YYREEE (reference sequence). V was trimmed by 0 bases and J by 5 bases, leaving 2 bases between them. The CDR3 runs 12 residues. The chain's CDR3 is CASSLANEKLFF. CDR3 DNA sequence: TGTGCCAGCAGCTTGGCAAATGAAAAACTGTTTTTT.

The rearrangement joins TRBV7-2 to TRBJ2-7; TRBD2 agrees at 15 bases. The V and J ends lost 5 bases and 11 bases, in that order; junction bases with no gene match: 7. Per the germline V gene, CDR1 is SGHTA and CDR2 is FQGNSA. The CDR3 spans 14 residues. CDR3 DNA sequence: TGTGCCAGCAGCCCGGGACTAGCGGGAGGTCTCGAGTACTTC. Protein sequence: CASSPGLAGGLEYF.

The V gene is TRBV12-5, the J gene TRBJ1-3, with D possibly matching TRBD1 (6 bases). Looked up from germline, CDR1 is LGHNT and CDR2 is FRNRAP. V lost 6 bases to trimming and J lost 0 bases, with 18 bases between them. CDR3 length equals 17 residues. CDR3 residues: CASGMGDTWSSGNTIYF. CDR3 nucleotides: TGTGCTAGTGGGATGGGGGACACTTGGAGCTCTGGAAACACCATATATTTT.

The V gene is TRBV12-2, the J gene TRBJ2-1; TRBD2 is the table's D call, not checked against the DNA. TRBV12-2 is reported as a pseudogene. This CDR3 region has 15 residues. The CDR3 protein is CASRWGLAGGYEQFF. The CDR3 region has the DNA TGTGCAAGTCGCTGGGGACTAGCGGGAGGATACGAGCAGTTCTTC.

The chain recombines TRBV6-1 with TRBJ1-1; 9 positions match TRBD1. V lost 10 bases to trimming and J lost 8 bases; unmatched junction nucleotides: 5. The germline V gene has CDR1 MNHNS and CDR2 SASEGT. This CDR3 contains 11 residues. The CDR3 coding sequence is TGTGCCACCGAAGGACAGGGGGAAGCTTTCTTT. It yields the protein CATEGQGEAFF.

The chain uses TRBV25-1 and TRBJ1-4, with D perhaps matching TRBD1 (5 bases). The CDR3 is 14 amino acids. V lost 1 base and J 7 bases, leaving 10 bases between the germline ends. CDR1 is MGHDK, CDR2 SYGVNS, per germline. This CDR3 reads CASSELRDGEKLFF. CDR3 DNA: TGTGCCAGCAGTGAATTGCGGGACGGTGAAAAACTGTTTTTT.

The V gene is TRBV18, the J gene TRBJ2-1; 10 bases line up with TRBD1. This CDR3 has 17 residues. Germline V gene sequence: CDR1 KGHSH, CDR2 LQKENI. J gave up 9 bases and V 4 bases, and 15 bases lay outside the gene matches. The CDR3 here is CASSLESHGTGALEQFF. CDR3 in DNA: TGTGCCAGCTCACTAGAATCGCACGGGACAGGGGCTCTTGAGCAGTTCTTC.

The J gene is TRBJ2-1, the V gene TRBV28; perhaps TRBD2 as D (6 bases). CDR1 is MDHEN, CDR2 SYDVKM, per germline. Trimming cost V 11 bases and J 2 bases, with 13 bases left between them. There are 13 residues in the CDR3. CDR3 nucleotide sequence: TGTGCCGGGACTGACAGAACCTACAATGAGCAGTTCTTC. Translated: CAGTDRTYNEQFF.

The rearrangement uses TRBV6-5 and TRBJ1-2; no firm D call. Trimming removed 6 bases from V and 8 bases from J, with 10 bases in between. CDR1 MNHEY and CDR2 SVGAGI come from the germline V gene. The CDR3 is 11 residues long. This CDR3 reads CASRRNKGYTF. CDR3 nucleotide sequence: TGTGCCAGCAGACGAAACAAGGGCTACACCTTC.

V is TRBV2 and J is TRBJ2-1; 8 bases match TRBD2. J gave up 9 bases and V 2 bases, and 6 bases lay outside the gene matches. The CDR3 has 14 residues. Germline V CDR1 and CDR2: SNHLY, FYNNEI. The CDR3 sequence is CASSESGRGVEQFF. As DNA, the CDR3 is TGTGCCAGCAGTGAAAGCGGGAGAGGCGTTGAGCAGTTCTTC.

This clone was seen only a few times. The V gene is TRBV11-3, the J gene TRBJ1-3, with D uncertain. The CDR3 contains 14 residues. V was pared by 5 bases and J by 6 bases, with 14 bases between. Germline values: CDR1 SGHNT, CDR2 YENEEA. CDR3 DNA sequence: TGTGCCAGCAGCCATTCCGGGAGGGAAAACACCATATATTTT. It translates to CASSHSGRENTIYF.

The chain joins TRBV5-5 to TRBJ2-7, with D possibly TRBD2 on 5 matching bases. With 0 bases removed from V and 0 bases from J, the gap between germline ends came to 7 bases. The CDR3 totals 14 residues. The germline CDR1 and CDR2 sequences are SGHKS and YYEKEE (reference sequence). Here the CDR3 reads CASSLERGSYEQYF. CDR3 sequence (DNA): TGTGCCAGCAGCTTGGAACGGGGCTCCTACGAGCAGTACTTC.